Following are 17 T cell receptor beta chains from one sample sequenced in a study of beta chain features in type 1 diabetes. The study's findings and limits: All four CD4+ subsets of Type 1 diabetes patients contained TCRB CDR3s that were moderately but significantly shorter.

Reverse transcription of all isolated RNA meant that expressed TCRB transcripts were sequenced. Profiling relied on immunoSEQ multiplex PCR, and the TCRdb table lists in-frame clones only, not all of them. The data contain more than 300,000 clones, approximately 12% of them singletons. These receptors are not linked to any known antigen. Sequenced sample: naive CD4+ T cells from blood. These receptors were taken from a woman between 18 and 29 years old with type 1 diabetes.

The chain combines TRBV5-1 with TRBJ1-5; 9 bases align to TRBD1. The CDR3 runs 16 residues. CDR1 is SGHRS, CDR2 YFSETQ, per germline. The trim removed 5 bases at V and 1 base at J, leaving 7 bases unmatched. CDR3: CASREGTGLSNQPQHF. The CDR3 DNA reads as TGCGCCAGCAGAGAAGGGACAGGGTTAAGCAATCAGCCCCAGCATTTT.

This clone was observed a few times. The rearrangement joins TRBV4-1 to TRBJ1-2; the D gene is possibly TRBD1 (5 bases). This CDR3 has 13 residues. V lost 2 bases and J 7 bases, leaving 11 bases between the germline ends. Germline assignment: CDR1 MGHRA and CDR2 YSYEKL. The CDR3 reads CASSQSGLGGYTF. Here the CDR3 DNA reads TGCGCCAGCAGCCAATCAGGGCTCGGTGGCTACACCTTC.

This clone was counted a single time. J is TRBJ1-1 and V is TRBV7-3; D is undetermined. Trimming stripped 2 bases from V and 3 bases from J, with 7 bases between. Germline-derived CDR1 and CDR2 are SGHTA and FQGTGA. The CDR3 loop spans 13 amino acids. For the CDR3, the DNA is TGTGCCAGCAGCTTATCGAGTGACACTGAAGCTTTCTTT. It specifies CASSLSSDTEAFF.

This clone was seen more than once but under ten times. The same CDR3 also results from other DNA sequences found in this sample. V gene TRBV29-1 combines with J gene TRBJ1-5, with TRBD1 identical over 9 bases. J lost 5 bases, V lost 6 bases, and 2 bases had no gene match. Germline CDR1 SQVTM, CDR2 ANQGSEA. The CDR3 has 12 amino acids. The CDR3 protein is CSVGDRDQPQHF. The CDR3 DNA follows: TGCAGCGTAGGGGACAGGGATCAGCCCCAGCATTTT.

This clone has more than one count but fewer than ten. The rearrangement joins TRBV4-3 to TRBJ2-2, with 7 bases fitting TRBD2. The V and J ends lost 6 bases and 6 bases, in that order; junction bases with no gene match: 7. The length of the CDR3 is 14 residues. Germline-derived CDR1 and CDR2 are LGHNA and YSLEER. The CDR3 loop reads CASSHSREAGELFF. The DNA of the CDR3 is TGCGCCAGCAGTCACAGTCGGGAGGCCGGGGAGCTGTTTTTT.

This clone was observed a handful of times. Here the CDR3 reads CASSGQGTSEFQETQYF. For the CDR3, the DNA is TGTGCCAGTAGTGGGCAGGGGACTAGCGAATTCCAAGAGACCCAGTACTTC. V and J are TRBV19 and TRBJ2-5, with 10 bases aligning to TRBD2. Trimming took 5 bases from V and 1 from J; bases not matched to a gene: 10. This CDR3 spans 17 amino acids. The V gene's germline CDR1 is LNHDA and CDR2 SQIVND (reference sequence).

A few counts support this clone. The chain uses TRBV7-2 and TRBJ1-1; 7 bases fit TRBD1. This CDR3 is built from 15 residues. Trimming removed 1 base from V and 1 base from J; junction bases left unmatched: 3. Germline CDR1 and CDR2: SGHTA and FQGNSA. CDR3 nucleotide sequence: TGTGCCAGCAGCTTAGAGGGACAGTGGAACACTGAAGCTTTCTTT. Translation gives CASSLEGQWNTEAFF.

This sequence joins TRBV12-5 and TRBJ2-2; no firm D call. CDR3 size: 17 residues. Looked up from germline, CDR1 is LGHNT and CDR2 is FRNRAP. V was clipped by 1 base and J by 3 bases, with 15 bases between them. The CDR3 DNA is TGTGCTAGTGGTTTGGGCATAAACGGTTTGGACACCGGGGAGCTGTTTTTT. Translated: CASGLGINGLDTGELFF. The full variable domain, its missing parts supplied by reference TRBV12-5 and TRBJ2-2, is DARVTQTPRHKVTEMGQEVTMRCQPILGHNTVFWYRQTMMQGLELLAYFRNRAPLDDSGMPKDRFSAEMPDATLATLKIQPSEPRDSAVYFCASGLGINGLDTGELFFGEGSRLTVL.

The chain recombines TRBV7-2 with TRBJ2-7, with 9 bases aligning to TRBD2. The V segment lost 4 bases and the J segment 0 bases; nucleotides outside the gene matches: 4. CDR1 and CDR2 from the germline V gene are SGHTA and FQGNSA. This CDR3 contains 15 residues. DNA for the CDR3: TGTGCCAGCAGCTCAGCGGGGGGATCCTCCTACGAGCAGTACTTC. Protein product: CASSSAGGSSYEQYF.

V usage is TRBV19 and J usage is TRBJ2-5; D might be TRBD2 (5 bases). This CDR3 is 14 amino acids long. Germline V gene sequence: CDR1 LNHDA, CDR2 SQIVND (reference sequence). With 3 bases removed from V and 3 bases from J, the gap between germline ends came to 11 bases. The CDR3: CASSIGGREETQYF. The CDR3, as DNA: TGTGCCAGTAGTATCGGAGGAAGAGAAGAGACCCAGTACTTC.

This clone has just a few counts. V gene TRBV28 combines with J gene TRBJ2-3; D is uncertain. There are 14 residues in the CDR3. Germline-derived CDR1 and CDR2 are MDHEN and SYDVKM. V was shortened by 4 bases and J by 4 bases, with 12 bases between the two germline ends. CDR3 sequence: CASSSPPSADTQYF. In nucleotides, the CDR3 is TGTGCCAGCAGTTCTCCCCCGTCCGCAGATACGCAGTATTTT.

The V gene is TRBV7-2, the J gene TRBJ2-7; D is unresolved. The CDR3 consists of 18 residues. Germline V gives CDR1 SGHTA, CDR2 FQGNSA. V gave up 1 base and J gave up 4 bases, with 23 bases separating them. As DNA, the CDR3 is TGTGCCAGCAGCTTAGGGCCCGGTGGCAGCCTGACCGGGTACGAGCAGTACTTC. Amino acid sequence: CASSLGPGGSLTGYEQYF.

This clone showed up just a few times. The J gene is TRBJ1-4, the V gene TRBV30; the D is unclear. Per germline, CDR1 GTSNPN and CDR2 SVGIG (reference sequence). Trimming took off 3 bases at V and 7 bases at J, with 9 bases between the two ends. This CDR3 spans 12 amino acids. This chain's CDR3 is CAWRESAEKLFF. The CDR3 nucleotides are TGTGCCTGGAGAGAGTCCGCTGAAAAACTGTTTTTT. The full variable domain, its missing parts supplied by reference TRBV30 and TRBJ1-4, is SQTIHQWPATLVQPVGSPLSLECTVEGTSNPNLYWYRQAAGRGLQLLFYSVGIGQISSEVPQNLSASRPQDRQFILSSKKLLLSDSGFYLCAWRESAEKLFFGSGTQLSVL.

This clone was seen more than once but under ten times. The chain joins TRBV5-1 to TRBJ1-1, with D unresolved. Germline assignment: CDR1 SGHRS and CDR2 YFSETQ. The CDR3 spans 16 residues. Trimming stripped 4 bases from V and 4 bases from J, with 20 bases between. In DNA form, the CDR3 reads TGCGCCAGCAGCCCCAATCGGGAGGTATCGGGCACTGAAGCTTTCTTT. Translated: CASSPNREVSGTEAFF.

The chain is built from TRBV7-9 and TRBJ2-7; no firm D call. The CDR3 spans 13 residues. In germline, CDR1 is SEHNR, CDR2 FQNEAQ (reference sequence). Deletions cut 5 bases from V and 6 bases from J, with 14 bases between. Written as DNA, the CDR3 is TGTGCCAGCAGCCTCACTGAGCTCGGCGAGCAGTACTTC. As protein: CASSLTELGEQYF.

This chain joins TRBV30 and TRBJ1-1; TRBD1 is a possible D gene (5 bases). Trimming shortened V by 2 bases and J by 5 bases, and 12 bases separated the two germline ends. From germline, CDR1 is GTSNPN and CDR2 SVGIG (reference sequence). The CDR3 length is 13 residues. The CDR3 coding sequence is TGTGCCTGGAGTAGGCGGGGGGAGACTGAAGCTTTCTTT. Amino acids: CAWSRRGETEAFF.

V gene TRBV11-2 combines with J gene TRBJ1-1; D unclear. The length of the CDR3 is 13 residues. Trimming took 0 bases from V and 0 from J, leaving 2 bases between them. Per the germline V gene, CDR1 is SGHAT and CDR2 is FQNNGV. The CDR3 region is CASSLDVNTEAFF. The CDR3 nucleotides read TGTGCCAGCAGCTTAGACGTGAACACTGAAGCTTTCTTT.